The present T cell receptor beta chain was sequenced within a study of blood T cell repertoires in COVID-19. About the research overall: Samples of COVID-19 (acute and convalescent) were obtained from the United States, Italy and Spain. PBMCs, B-cell-depleted T cells, or T cells were the source of the cDNA or gDNA that made up the material.

Trimming at V came to 3 bases and at J to 8 bases, leaving 1 base not matched to a gene. Germline V CDR1 and CDR2: SGHVS, FQNEAQ. The CDR3 is made up of 13 amino acids. Authors' methods: Estimation of nucleated cell counts was performed using reference gene primer amplification. Only in-frame clones appear in the TCRdb table, and some are missing; sequencing was by immunoSEQ multiplex PCR. V and J calls and clone size come straight from that table; D and trimming were deduced from the DNA. The profile shows 150,000 to 200,000 clones, roughly 86% of them singletons. Sequenced: peripheral blood. The TCR sequence derives from a man between 18 and 29 years old with acute or convalescent COVID-19. The chain has TRBV7-8 and TRBJ1-4; 9 bases agree with TRBD1. CDR3 sequence: CASSLTGGEKLFF. DNA of the CDR3: TGTGCCAGCAGCTTGACAGGGGGAGAAAAACTGTTTTTT.